This T cell receptor beta chain originates from a study of blood T cell repertoires in COVID-19. Study information: Donors in the United States, Italy and Spain gave samples during acute or convalescent COVID-19. Sample material is recorded as cDNA or gDNA derived from T cells, B-cell-depleted T cells, or PBMCs.

Deletions cut 4 bases from V and 1 base from J, with 13 bases between. The CDR3 is 15 residues long. Germline CDR1 reads LGHDT; CDR2 reads YNNKEL (reference sequence). The authors' processing: For nucleated cells, counts were estimated from reference gene primer amplification. The repertoire was sequenced with immunoSEQ multiplex PCR; TCRdb's copy has only in-frame clones and lacks some. V, J and clone size are those of that table, while D and trimming were read from the DNA. The sample yields a few hundred thousand clones, about four fifths seen once. This sequence joins TRBV3-1 (or the pseudogene TRBV3-2) and TRBJ1-1; D is perhaps TRBD1 (6 bases). Material for sequencing was peripheral blood. The TCR originated in an elderly woman with acute or convalescent COVID-19. The CDR3 DNA reads TGTGCCAGCAGCCGCACCGGGACATCGAACACTGAAGCTTTCTTT. Amino acids: CASSRTGTSNTEAFF.